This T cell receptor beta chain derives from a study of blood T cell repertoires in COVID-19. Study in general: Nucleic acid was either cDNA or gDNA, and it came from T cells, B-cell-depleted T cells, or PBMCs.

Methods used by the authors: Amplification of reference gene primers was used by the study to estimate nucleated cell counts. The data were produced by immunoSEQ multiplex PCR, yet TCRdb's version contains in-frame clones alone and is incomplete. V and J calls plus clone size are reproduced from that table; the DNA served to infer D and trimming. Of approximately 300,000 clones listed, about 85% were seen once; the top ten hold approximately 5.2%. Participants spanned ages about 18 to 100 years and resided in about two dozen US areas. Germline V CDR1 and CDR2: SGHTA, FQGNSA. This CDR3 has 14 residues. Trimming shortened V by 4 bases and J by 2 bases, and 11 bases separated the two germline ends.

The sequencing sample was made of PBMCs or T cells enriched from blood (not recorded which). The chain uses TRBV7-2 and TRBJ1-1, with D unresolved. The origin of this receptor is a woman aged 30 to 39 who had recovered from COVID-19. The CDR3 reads CASSSPVRNTEAFF. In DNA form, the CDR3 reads TGTGCCAGCAGCTCTCCCGTCAGAAACACTGAAGCTTTCTTT. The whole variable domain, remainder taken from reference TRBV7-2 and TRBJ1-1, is GAGVSQSPSNKVTEKGKDVELRCDPISGHTALYWYRQSLGQGLEFLIYFQGNSAPDKSGLPSDRFSAERTGGSVSTLTIQRTQQEDSAVYLCASSSPVRNTEAFFGQGTRLTVV.